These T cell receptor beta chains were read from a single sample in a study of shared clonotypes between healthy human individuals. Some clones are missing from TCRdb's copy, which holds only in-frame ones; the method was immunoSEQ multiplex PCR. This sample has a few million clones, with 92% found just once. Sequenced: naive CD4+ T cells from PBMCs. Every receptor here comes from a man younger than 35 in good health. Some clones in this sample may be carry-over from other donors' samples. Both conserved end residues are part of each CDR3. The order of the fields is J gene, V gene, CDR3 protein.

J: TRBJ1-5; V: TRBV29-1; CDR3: CSVLPGGGQPQHF
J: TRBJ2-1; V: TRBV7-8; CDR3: CASSPSSLGGRSNNEQFF
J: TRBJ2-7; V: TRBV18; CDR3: CASSPPGSLEQYF
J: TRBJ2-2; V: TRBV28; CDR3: CASSLWGLAGGNTGELFF
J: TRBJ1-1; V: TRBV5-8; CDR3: CASSMFRGPEAFF
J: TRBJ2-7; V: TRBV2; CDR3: CASTQRSGRTSYEQYF
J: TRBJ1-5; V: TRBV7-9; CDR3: CASTGTGNQPQHF
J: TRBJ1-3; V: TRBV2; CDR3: CARGRSSGNTIYF
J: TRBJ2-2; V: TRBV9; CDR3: CASTSRTEGAYTGELFF
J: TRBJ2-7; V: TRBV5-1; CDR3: CASSSSTQGIEQYF
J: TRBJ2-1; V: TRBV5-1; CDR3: CASSQDSSYNEQFF
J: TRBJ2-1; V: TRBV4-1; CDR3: CASSQEGRAGPRSEQFF
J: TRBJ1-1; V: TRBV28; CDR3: CASSTYPRTGKTEAFF
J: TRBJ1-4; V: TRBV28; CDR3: CASSLQAINEKLFF
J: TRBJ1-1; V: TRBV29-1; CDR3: CSVVWGLNTEAFF
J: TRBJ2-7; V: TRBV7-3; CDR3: CASSLTPGAEQYF
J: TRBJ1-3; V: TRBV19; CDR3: CASSNLLLRDSGNTIYF
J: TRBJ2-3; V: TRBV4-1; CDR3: CAGKGVLPTDTQYF
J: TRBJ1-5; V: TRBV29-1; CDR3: CSVADRGRRQHF
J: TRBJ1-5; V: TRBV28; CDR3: CASSLSTEGQPQHF
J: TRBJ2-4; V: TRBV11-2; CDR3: CASSLVGNIQYF
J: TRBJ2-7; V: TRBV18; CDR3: CASSPQRGSVTYEQYF
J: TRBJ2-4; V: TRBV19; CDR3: CASSIERGGADLAKNIQYF
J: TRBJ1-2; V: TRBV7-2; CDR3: CASSRSLRGDYGYTF
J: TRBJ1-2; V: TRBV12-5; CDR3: CASGLIGVSYGYTF
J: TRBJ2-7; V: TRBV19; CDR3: CASSILHQAYEQYF
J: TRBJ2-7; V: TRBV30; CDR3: CAWRLWDRGYEQYF
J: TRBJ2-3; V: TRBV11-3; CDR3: CASSLHRGTDTQYF
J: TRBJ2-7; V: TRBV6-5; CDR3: CASSYAGRSVREQYF
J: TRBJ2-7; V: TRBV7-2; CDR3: CASSPSPWEQYF
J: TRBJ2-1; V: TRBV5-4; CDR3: CASSLATSGRYNEQFF
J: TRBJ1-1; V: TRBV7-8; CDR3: CASSSLNRESLTEAFF
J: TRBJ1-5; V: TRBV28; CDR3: CASSAGGTGQPQHF
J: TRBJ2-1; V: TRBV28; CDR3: CASRSTSGSSYNEQFF